Reported below is one T cell receptor beta chain. V lost 5 bases and J lost 0, with 15 bases in between. The CDR3 spans 16 residues. Looked up from germline, CDR1 is MNHEY and CDR2 is SVGAGI. This entry belongs to a study of blood T cells in healthy people across ages. Using a J-beta primer mix together with a sample-barcoded 5' primer, a second PCR was run for roughly 6 to 12 cycles. Via MiXCR, TCRdb re-called the 5' RACE reads, giving one row per CDR3 protein. Of 780,000 or so distinct CDR3 sequences in the sample, more than 50% were seen once. The J gene is TRBJ2-3, the V gene TRBV6-5; D possibly corresponds to TRBD2 (6 bases). The clonotype was recovered from a man aged 35 to 55 in good health. The specimen sequenced was blood. In DNA form, the CDR3 reads TGTGCCAGCAGTCCGACCTGGGGACTTAGCACAGATACGCAGTATTTT. Amino acids: CASSPTWGLSTDTQYF.